This record concerns one T cell receptor beta chain sequence. Its target is not known. cDNA libraries for TCR alpha and TCR beta, carrying sample barcodes and UMIs, came from 5'RACE with constant-segment primers. TCRdb re-called the 5' RACE reads with MiXCR, one entry per CDR3 protein. The data show hundreds of thousands of distinct CDR3 sequences, less than 25% seen once. This sample was included in a study of T-cell memory formation after mild COVID-19. General study findings and limits: Pre-infection memory harbored some responding clones, suggesting cross-reactive memory joined. Clones that contracted from day 15 to 85 were balanced CD4/CD8, while later expanders leaned CD4+. Among clones peaking at day 37 in the second wave, SARS-CoV-2 specificity remained unconfirmed.

Material for sequencing was PBMCs or a T cell subset sorted from them (not recorded which). The origin of this receptor is an adult woman who had mild COVID-19 (a few samples of this study predate the infection). Cell type and time point are not known.

The CDR3 DNA is TGTGCCAGCAGCCCTGGGAGGGGTAACTATGGCTACACCTTC. It encodes CASSPGRGNYGYTF. This chain uses TRBV14 with TRBJ1-2; TRBD1 is a possible D gene (5 bases). Looked up from germline, CDR1 is SGHDN and CDR2 is FVKESK. The length of the CDR3 is 14 residues. Trimming stripped 4 bases from V and 1 base from J, with 10 bases between.